This TCR beta chain stems from a study of vaccination and CD4 T cells after COVID-19 (dated by TCRdb to about 2022). Regarding the research as a whole: The convalescent cohort included six males and four females, with two Hispanic individuals, seven Caucasians, two Asians and one multiracial person. Participants received two doses of either the Pfizer-BioNTech BNT162b2 vaccine (n=8) or the Moderna mRNA-1273 vaccine (n=2). Post-COVID blood samples were collected from convalescent patients a median of about 92 days after diagnosis, with a range of roughly 35 to 180 days. The time from the second vaccine dose to post-vaccine blood sampling had a median of around 72 days and ranged from about 14 to 250 days. Culture stimuli were overlapping spike peptide pools from SARS-CoV-2 and from the common cold coronaviruses HCoV-NL63, HCoV-OC43 and HCoV-229E. Control cultures used a CEFX viral epitope pool as positive control, an HIV-1 Nef peptide pool as negative control, or no peptide. In ten to eleven COVID-19 convalescent patients and a few infection-naive healthy vaccine recipients, the spike-specific CD4+ TCR repertoire before mRNA vaccination was compared with the repertoire after mRNA vaccination.

From a lookup of the germline V gene (reference sequence), CDR1 and CDR2 are DFQATT and SNEGSKA. V loses 8 bases, J loses 4 bases, and the germline ends lie 13 bases apart. From the cysteine up to the phenylalanine, the CDR3 has a length of 12 residues. Only the CDR3 portion is preserved as DNA: 36 bases, with reading frame beginning at the first base. Reading the label with the study, this specimen's treatment or condition is: approximately nine-day PBMC culture with coronavirus spike peptide pools or control peptides (ViraFEST assay). To expand antigen-specific T cells with peptide pools and then pick out the expanded clonotypes through TCR sequencing, the study relied on the ViraFEST assay. The absence of prior SARS-CoV-2 infection in healthy vaccine recipients was confirmed by negative nucleocapsid antibody tests before and after vaccination. Each well held 2.2 million or so PBMCs cultured with roughly 9.2 ug/ml peptide pools in IMDM containing roughly 4.7% human AB serum and 9 to 10 IU/ml IL-2. On days 3 and 7, half of the culture medium was replaced with fresh IL-2-containing medium. After approximately 11 days of culture, CD4+ T cells were isolated by negative selection with the EasySep CD4+ T cell isolation kit. Ficoll-Paque Plus gradient centrifugation was used to isolate PBMCs from whole blood, and the isolated PBMCs were then either used fresh or cryopreserved at -140C. Each culture condition was generally run in triplicate wells.

Overall study outcomes, separate from this receptor: In convalescent patients, nearly all vaccine-specific clones (304 of 307) were found to be mono-reactive for SARS-CoV-2 spike rather than cross-reactive with common cold coronaviruses. An increase in the median number of SARS-CoV-2-reactive clonotypes from 20 to 25 after infection to 35 to 40 after vaccination was observed, but the change was not found to be significant. Among the post-vaccine SARS-CoV-2-reactive clones in convalescent patients, a median approximately 90% showed up only after vaccination, which suggests vaccine-specific priming. The study included relatively few convalescent patients and did not analyze early timepoints after natural infection.

This clonotype appeared a few times. What antigen it recognizes has not been identified. No much larger clone is present one base from it, and per-base qualities are unavailable. Receptor amplification or capture employed PCR. At the Johns Hopkins FTIC core, DNA from the cultured CD4+ T cells underwent TCR sequencing with the Oncomine TCR Beta short-read assay. The QIAamp micro DNA kit was used to extract genomic DNA from the cultured CD4+ T cells. Oncomine TCR Beta libraries from cultured CD4+ T cells were pooled using unique dual indexes and sequenced on an Illumina iSeq 100. Processing in the source paper ran as follows. Non-productive sequences were filtered out, and CDR3s that did not start with C, did not end with F or W, or were shorter than 7 amino acids were discarded. The MANAFEST web application identified antigen-specific clonotypes by comparing peptide-stimulated wells against reference wells and other culture wells. For a clone to be called positive, the clone needed an FDR below 0.05, an odds ratio above 5, and a productive frequency above 0.1% in at least two of three replicate wells. Cross-reactive clonotypes were defined as significantly expanded in both SARS-CoV-2 spike wells and at least one common cold coronavirus spike condition. Similarity between CDR3 sequences was evaluated in R version 3.6.1 using Levenshtein distances (stringdist) and unrooted phylogenetic trees (ape). The public sequencing data were trimmed at Q25 with fastp and processed into clonotypes with MiXCR by TCRdb, which kept only in-frame beta chains. Each CDR3 protein appears once, grouped with its most common genes and DNA. The V and J calls and clone size are TCRdb's, not the authors'. Here the sample has about 13,000 distinct CDR3 sequences; around 30% occur a single time. Under 35% of the sample goes to the ten largest clones.

This sample comprised CD4+ T cells from blood, cultured in vitro, obtained before SARS-CoV-2 vaccination. The chain employs TRBV20-1 and TRBJ2-3, with an unclear D gene assignment. The TCR sequence derives from a human donor who received a COVID-19 vaccine. This receptor carries the CDR3 CSPRHVPDTQYF. DNA sequence: TGCAGTCCCCGGCATGTCCCAGATACGCAGTATTTT.